The 29 T cell receptor beta chains listed next were all sequenced from one sample in a study of T cell repertoires in cytomegalovirus infection. TCRdb reanalysed the reads using MiXCR and keeps one entry per CDR3 protein. The data contain 450,000 to 550,000 distinct CDR3 sequences, under 45% of them singletons. These TCRs' antigens remain unknown. The specimen was cultured PBMCs, collected from culture after CMV antigen stimulation. The receptors were sampled from a human donor in good health (CMV status not recorded). Some clones in this sample may be carry-over from other donors' samples.

This clonotype was recorded a few times. J is TRBJ2-7 and V is TRBV7-2; 13 bases align to TRBD2. The CDR3 has 17 residues. The germline gives CDR1 SGHTA, CDR2 FQGNSA. V lost 0 bases and J lost 0; bases outside the gene matches: 2. The CDR3 DNA follows: TGTGCCAGCAGCTTAGCTAGGACTAGCGGGAGCTCCTACGAGCAGTACTTC. This codes for CASSLARTSGSSYEQYF.

The table lists this clonotype with a few counts. V usage is TRBV7-8 and J usage is TRBJ2-1, with D perhaps TRBD2 (6 bases). Germline V gene sequence: CDR1 SGHVS, CDR2 FQNEAQ. The CDR3 contains 17 residues. With 3 bases removed from V and 7 bases from J, the gap between germline ends came to 22 bases. Here the CDR3 reads CASSFRGFVSGQNEQFF. The CDR3 nucleotides are TGTGCCAGCAGCTTCCGGGGGTTCGTTTCAGGTCAAAATGAGCAGTTCTTC. The entire variable domain, with the rest obtained from reference TRBV7-8 and TRBJ2-1, is as follows: GAGVSQSPRYKVAKRGQDVALRCDPISGHVSLFWYQQALGQGPEFLTYFQNEAQLDKSGLPSDRFFAERPEGSVSTLKIQRTQQEDSAVYLCASSFRGFVSGQNEQFFGPGTRLTVL.

The chain carries TRBV6-2 or TRBV6-3 and TRBJ2-7, with D perhaps given as TRBD1 or TRBD2 (5 bases each). With 3 bases removed from V and 5 bases from J, the gap between germline ends came to 23 bases. Germline CDR1 reads MNHEY; CDR2 reads SVGEGT. This CDR3 is 17 amino acids long. The CDR3 bases are TGTGCCAGCAGTTATGGACAAGATTACCGGGGCCACGACGAGCAGTACTTC. Translation: CASSYGQDYRGHDEQYF.

The chain recombines TRBV7-2 with TRBJ1-2; no definite D call. Trimming stripped 5 bases from V and 0 bases from J, with 13 bases between. The CDR3 covers 15 residues. Looked up from germline, CDR1 is SGHTA and CDR2 is FQGNSA. In DNA form, the CDR3 reads TGTGCCAGCAGCCTTAACCTTTGGGCTAACTATGGCTACACCTTC. Amino acids: CASSLNLWANYGYTF. Variable domain in full (rest from reference TRBV7-2 and TRBJ1-2): GAGVSQSPSNKVTEKGKDVELRCDPISGHTALYWYRQSLGQGLEFLIYFQGNSAPDKSGLPSDRFSAERTGGSVSTLTIQRTQQEDSAVYLCASSLNLWANYGYTFGSGTRLTVV.

This clonotype showed up just a few times. V usage is TRBV27 and J usage is TRBJ2-7; TRBD1 is a possible D gene (6 bases). CDR1 is MNHEY and CDR2 is SMNVEV in the germline V gene (reference sequence). The CDR3 contains 13 residues. The V end was cut by 5 bases, the J end by 2 bases, with 10 bases between. The CDR3 nucleotides are TGTGCCAGCAGTCAGGCAGGGGCCTACGAGCAGTACTTC. Translation: CASSQAGAYEQYF.

This clonotype was counted a few times. This rearrangement joins TRBV12-3 or TRBV12-4 to TRBJ2-7; 8 bases match TRBD2. The CDR3 length is 13 residues. V lost 6 bases, J lost 4 bases, and 5 bases stayed unmatched. CDR3 in amino acids: CASRGSGTYEQYF. The CDR3 coding sequence is TGTGCCAGCAGGGGTAGCGGGACTTACGAGCAGTACTTC.

This clonotype was seen more than once but under ten times. The J gene is TRBJ2-5, the V gene TRBV11-2; D not resolved. Germline-derived CDR1 and CDR2 are SGHAT and FQNNGV. This CDR3 spans 11 amino acids. Deletions cut 11 bases from V and 4 bases from J, with 11 bases between. In nucleotides, the CDR3 is TGTGCCTCGATGTCAGTAGAGACCCAGTACTTC. Amino acids: CASMSVETQYF.

This clonotype was seen a handful of times. This rearrangement joins TRBV7-6 to TRBJ2-5; 8 nucleotides match TRBD1. J was trimmed by 2 bases and V by 2 bases; bases with no gene match: 4. CDR3 size: 15 residues. The germline CDR1 and CDR2 sequences are SGHVS and FNYEAQ. CDR3: CASSLTGGTQETQYF. The DNA for the CDR3 is TGTGCCAGCAGCTTAACAGGGGGTACTCAAGAGACCCAGTACTTC.

This chain links TRBV24-1 with TRBJ2-1, with D uncertain. V was cut by 4 bases and J by 3 bases, with 0 bases left in between. Germline V CDR1 and CDR2: KGHDR, SFDVKD. CDR3 length: 11 residues. The CDR3 region is CATSDYNEQFF. In nucleotides, the CDR3 is TGTGCCACCAGTGACTACAATGAGCAGTTCTTC.

The rearrangement links TRBV6-6 to TRBJ2-3, with 8 bases that match TRBD1. The CDR3 spans 16 residues. V gave up 0 bases and J gave up 4 bases; unmatched junction bases: 6. The germline V gene has CDR1 MNHNY and CDR2 SVGAGI (reference sequence). CDR3 in amino acids: CASSYSVTGVADTQYF. CDR3 in DNA: TGTGCCAGCAGTTACTCCGTGACAGGGGTGGCAGATACGCAGTATTTT.

The chain's CDR3 is CASSGMGPSGGYTF. CDR3 coding DNA: TGTGCCAGCAGCGGAATGGGACCTTCGGGAGGCTACACCTTC. V is TRBV6-5 and J is TRBJ1-2, with D possibly TRBD1 on 5 matching bases. The CDR3 runs to 14 residues. V dropped 6 bases and J dropped 8 bases, with 19 bases sitting between them. The germline gives CDR1 MNHEY, CDR2 SVGAGI.

This rearrangement joins TRBV5-4 to TRBJ2-3; TRBD2 matches at 11 bases. This CDR3 contains 15 residues. Germline V gene lookup returns CDR1 SGHNT and CDR2 YYREEE (reference sequence). Trimming at V came to 9 bases and at J to 6 bases, leaving 12 bases not matched to a gene. The CDR3 bases are TGTGCCATGGACCCCGGGACTAGCGGATTTGATACGCAGTATTTT. Encoded protein: CAMDPGTSGFDTQYF. The variable domain in full, completed from reference TRBV5-4 and TRBJ2-3, reads ETGVTQSPTHLIKTRGQQVTLRCSSQSGHNTVSWYQQALGQGPQFIFQYYREEENGRGNFPPRFSGLQFPNYSSELNVNALELDDSALYLCAMDPGTSGFDTQYFGPGTRLTVL.

Of note for this clonotype: A much larger clone lies a single base off, so this may be a read error. As the CDR3 is not closed by the conserved phenylalanine or tryptophan, this likely results from a read error. The V call is TRBV7-2, the J call TRBJ2-1, with TRBD1 matching over 9 bases. Germline V gene lookup returns CDR1 SGHTA and CDR2 FQGNSA. Losses at the gene ends were 7 bases for V and 3 bases for J; bases not matched to a gene: 10. CDR3 size: 16 residues. The CDR3 here is CASTRRGQGNYNEQFI. Written as DNA, the CDR3 is TGTGCCAGCACCCGCCGGGGACAGGGAAACTACAATGAGCAGTTCATC.

In its sample, this clonotype was seen once. The chain has TRBV20-1 and TRBJ1-2; a possible D gene is TRBD1 (5 bases). This CDR3 spans 13 amino acids. Trimming took off 1 base at V and 6 bases at J, with 12 bases between the two ends. Germline values: CDR1 DFQATT, CDR2 SNEGSKA (reference sequence). The CDR3 sequence: CSARVPRADGYTF. The DNA for the CDR3 is TGCAGTGCTAGAGTCCCCAGGGCCGATGGCTACACCTTC.

The rearrangement links TRBV9 to TRBJ2-1, with 7 positions matching TRBD2. The CDR3 consists of 15 residues. Germline V lookup: CDR1 SGDLS, CDR2 YYNGEE. V was clipped by 0 bases and J by 6 bases; unmatched bases: 6. This CDR3 reads CASSVAFGGSNEQFF. CDR3 DNA sequence: TGTGCCAGCAGCGTAGCATTCGGGGGGTCCAATGAGCAGTTCTTC.

The gene calls are TRBV5-5 and TRBJ2-1; the match to TRBD1 covers 7 bases. The length of the CDR3 is 15 residues. Losses at the gene ends were 3 bases for V and 4 bases for J; bases not matched to a gene: 7. The V gene's germline CDR1 is SGHKS and CDR2 YYEKEE (reference sequence). The CDR3 here is CASSSGTEIYNEQFF. The DNA of the CDR3 is TGTGCCAGCAGCTCCGGGACAGAGATTTACAATGAGCAGTTCTTC.

This clonotype came up a few times. The rearrangement uses TRBV5-6 and TRBJ1-5; perhaps TRBD1 as D (6 bases). Germline loops: CDR1 SGHDT, CDR2 YYEEEE. The V end was cut by 7 bases, the J end by 5 bases, with 19 bases between. The CDR3 has 15 residues. The CDR3 here is CASYSSQGPHQPQHF. CDR3 DNA: TGTGCCAGCTATTCCAGCCAGGGGCCCCATCAGCCCCAGCATTTT. Full variable domain (remainder filled in from reference TRBV5-6 and TRBJ1-5): DAGVTQSPTHLIKTRGQQVTLRCSPKSGHDTVSWYQQALGQGPQFIFQYYEEEERQRGNFPDRFSGHQFPNYSSELNVNALLLGDSALYLCASYSSQGPHQPQHFGDGTRLSIL.

This sequence joins TRBV6-5 and TRBJ2-1; the match to TRBD1 covers 10 bases. V lost 7 bases and J lost 10; bases outside the gene matches: 10. The CDR3 length is 14 residues. Germline V lookup: CDR1 MNHEY, CDR2 SVGAGI. In nucleotides, the CDR3 is TGTGCCAGCATAGGGACAGGGGCCTTCGGGGAGCAGTTCTTC. Amino acid sequence: CASIGTGAFGEQFF.

This clonotype was recorded once. The rearrangement links TRBV29-1 to TRBJ1-1; D gene ambiguous. The germline V and J ends were trimmed by 6 bases and 1 base, with 3 bases remaining between them. This CDR3 region has 10 residues. Germline loops: CDR1 SQVTM, CDR2 ANQGSEA. CDR3 region: CSVENTEAFF. The CDR3 bases are TGCAGCGTCGAGAACACTGAAGCTTTCTTT.

This chain connects TRBV7-6 to TRBJ1-5, with D tentatively TRBD1 (6 bases). The germline CDR1 and CDR2 sequences are SGHVS and FNYEAQ. This CDR3 region has 11 residues. V shed 2 bases and J shed 11 bases, with 7 bases lying between them. CDR3 in DNA: TGTGCCAGCAGCTTAAAGGGGGCCCAGCATTTT. Amino acids: CASSLKGAQHF. The variable domain in full, completed from reference TRBV7-6 and TRBJ1-5, reads GAGVSQSPRYKVTKRGQDVALRCDPISGHVSLYWYRQALGQGPEFLTYFNYEAQQDKSGLPNDRFSAERPEGSISTLTIQRTEQRDSAMYRCASSLKGAQHFGDGTRLSIL.

The V and J genes are TRBV7-2 and TRBJ1-2; TRBD1 might be the D (5 bases). The CDR3 totals 15 residues. Germline-derived CDR1 and CDR2 are SGHTA and FQGNSA. V was trimmed by 5 bases and J by 1 base, leaving 14 bases between them. The CDR3 DNA follows: TGTGCCAGCAGCCCCGGGACCGAGGGTAACTATGGCTACACCTTC. Translating gives CASSPGTEGNYGYTF.

The chain uses TRBV12-3 or TRBV12-4 and TRBJ1-5, with TRBD1 as a possible D gene (5 bases). V lost 5 bases, J lost 7 bases, and 18 bases lay in between. The CDR3 spans 15 residues. CDR3: CASSVQDGARQPQHF. The CDR3 DNA is TGTGCCAGCAGTGTCCAGGATGGGGCGCGGCAGCCCCAGCATTTT.

This clonotype has only a few counts. The chain employs TRBV10-3 and TRBJ1-2, with 8 bases fitting TRBD1. The trim removed 4 bases at V and 0 bases at J, leaving 7 bases unmatched. Germline assignment: CDR1 ENHRY and CDR2 SYGVKD. The CDR3 spans 16 residues. The CDR3 protein is CAISGVGQAANYGYTF. DNA for the CDR3: TGTGCCATCAGTGGGGTGGGACAGGCAGCTAACTATGGCTACACCTTC.

In its sample, this clonotype was seen a few times. The V and J genes are TRBV7-9 and TRBJ1-1; no reliable D call. Trimming took 7 bases from V and 0 from J, leaving 9 bases between them. The germline CDR1 and CDR2 sequences are SEHNR and FQNEAQ (reference sequence). The CDR3 has 13 residues. CDR3 DNA: TGTGCCAGCACCGAACTAGTGAACACTGAAGCTTTCTTT. It encodes CASTELVNTEAFF.

The DNA for the CDR3 is TGTGCCAGCAGCTTAGGGGGCCAGGATTACAATGAGCAGTTCTTC. Translated, it gives CASSLGGQDYNEQFF. This rearrangement joins TRBV7-2 to TRBJ2-1; a possible D gene is TRBD1 (5 bases). CDR3 length: 15 residues. V was clipped by 1 base and J by 4 bases, with 11 bases between them. CDR1 is SGHTA and CDR2 is FQGNSA in the germline V gene.

The chain is built from TRBV5-3 and TRBJ2-7; unclear D gene. TRBV5-3 is an open reading frame, and its role is uncertain. This CDR3 region has 12 residues. Trimming took 8 bases from V and 6 from J, leaving 15 bases between them. The DNA of the CDR3 is TGTGCCAGCAGCACCATAGGTCGCGAGCAGTACTTC. This gives the protein CASSTIGREQYF.

This clonotype turned up a few times. V usage is TRBV7-2 and J usage is TRBJ2-3; TRBD1 aligns across 9 bases. In germline, CDR1 is SGHTA, CDR2 FQGNSA. The J segment lost 6 bases and the V segment lost 4 bases, leaving 11 bases of the junction unmatched. This CDR3 has 16 amino acids. The CDR3 DNA reads as TGTGCCAGCAGCTCCTTGTTGGGACAGGGTTCGGATACGCAGTATTTT. Its translation: CASSSLLGQGSDTQYF. Full variable domain (outside the CDR3, taken from reference TRBV7-2 and TRBJ2-3): GAGVSQSPSNKVTEKGKDVELRCDPISGHTALYWYRQSLGQGLEFLIYFQGNSAPDKSGLPSDRFSAERTGGSVSTLTIQRTQQEDSAVYLCASSSLLGQGSDTQYFGPGTRLTVL.

The rearrangement joins TRBV10-3 to TRBJ1-2, with D possibly TRBD1 on 5 matching bases. Trimming removed 4 bases at V and 6 bases at J, with 12 bases between. CDR1 ENHRY and CDR2 SYGVKD come from the germline V gene. The CDR3 consists of 13 residues. The CDR3 loop reads CAISGARDHGYTF. The CDR3 region has the DNA TGTGCCATCAGTGGGGCCAGGGACCATGGCTACACCTTC.

The rearrangement joins TRBV6-7 to TRBJ1-5; D is uncertain. TRBV6-7 is marked as an open reading frame, function uncertain. The V and J ends lost 0 bases and 0 bases respectively, with 15 bases between them. The CDR3 covers 18 residues. The CDR3 DNA sequence: TGTGCCAGCAGTTACTCGGTGGTACAAAGCCATAGCAATCAGCCCCAGCATTTT. Translation: CASSYSVVQSHSNQPQHF.